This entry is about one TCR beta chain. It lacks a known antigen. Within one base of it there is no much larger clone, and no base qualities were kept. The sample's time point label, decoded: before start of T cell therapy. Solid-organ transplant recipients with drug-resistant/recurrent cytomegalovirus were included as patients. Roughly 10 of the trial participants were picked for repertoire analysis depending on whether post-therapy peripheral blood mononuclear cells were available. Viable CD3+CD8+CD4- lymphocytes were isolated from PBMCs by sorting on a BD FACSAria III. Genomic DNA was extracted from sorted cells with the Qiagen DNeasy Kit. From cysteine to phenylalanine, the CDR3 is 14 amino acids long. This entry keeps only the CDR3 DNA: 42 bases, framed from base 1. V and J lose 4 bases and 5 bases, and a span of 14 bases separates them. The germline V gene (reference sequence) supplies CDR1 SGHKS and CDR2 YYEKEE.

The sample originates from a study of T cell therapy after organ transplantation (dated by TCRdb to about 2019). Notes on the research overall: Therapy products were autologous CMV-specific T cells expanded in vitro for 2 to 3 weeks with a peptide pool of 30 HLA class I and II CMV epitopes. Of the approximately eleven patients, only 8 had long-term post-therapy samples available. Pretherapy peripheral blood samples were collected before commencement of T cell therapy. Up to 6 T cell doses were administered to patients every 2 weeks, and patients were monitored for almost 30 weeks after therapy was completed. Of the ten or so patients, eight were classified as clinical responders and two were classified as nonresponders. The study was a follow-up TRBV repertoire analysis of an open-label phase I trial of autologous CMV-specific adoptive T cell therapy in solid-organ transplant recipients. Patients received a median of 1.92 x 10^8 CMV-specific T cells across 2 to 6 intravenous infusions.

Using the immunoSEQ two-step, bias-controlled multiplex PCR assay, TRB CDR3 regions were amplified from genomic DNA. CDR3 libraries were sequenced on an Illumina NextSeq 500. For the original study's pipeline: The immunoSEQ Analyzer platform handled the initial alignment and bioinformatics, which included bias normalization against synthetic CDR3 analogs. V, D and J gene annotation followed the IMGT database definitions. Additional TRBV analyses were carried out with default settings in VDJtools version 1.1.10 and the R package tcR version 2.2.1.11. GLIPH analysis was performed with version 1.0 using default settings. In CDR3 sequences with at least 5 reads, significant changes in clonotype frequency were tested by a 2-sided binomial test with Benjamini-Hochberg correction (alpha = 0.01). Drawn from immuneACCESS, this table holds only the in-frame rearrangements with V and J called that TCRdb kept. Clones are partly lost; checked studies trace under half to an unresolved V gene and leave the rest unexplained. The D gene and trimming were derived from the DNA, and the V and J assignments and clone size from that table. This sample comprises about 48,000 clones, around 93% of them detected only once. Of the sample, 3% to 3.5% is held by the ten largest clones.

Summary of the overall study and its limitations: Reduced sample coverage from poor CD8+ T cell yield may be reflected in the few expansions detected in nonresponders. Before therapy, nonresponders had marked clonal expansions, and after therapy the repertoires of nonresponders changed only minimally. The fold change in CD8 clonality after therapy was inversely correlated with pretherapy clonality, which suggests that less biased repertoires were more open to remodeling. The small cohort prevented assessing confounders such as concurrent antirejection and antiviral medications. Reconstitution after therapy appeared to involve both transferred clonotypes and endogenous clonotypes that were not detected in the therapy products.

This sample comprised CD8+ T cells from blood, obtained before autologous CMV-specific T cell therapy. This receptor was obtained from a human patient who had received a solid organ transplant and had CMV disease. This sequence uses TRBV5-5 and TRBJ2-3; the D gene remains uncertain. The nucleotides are TGTGCCAGCAGCCTTGGGCGCGCCGGAGATACGCAGTATTTT. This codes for CASSLGRAGDTQYF.